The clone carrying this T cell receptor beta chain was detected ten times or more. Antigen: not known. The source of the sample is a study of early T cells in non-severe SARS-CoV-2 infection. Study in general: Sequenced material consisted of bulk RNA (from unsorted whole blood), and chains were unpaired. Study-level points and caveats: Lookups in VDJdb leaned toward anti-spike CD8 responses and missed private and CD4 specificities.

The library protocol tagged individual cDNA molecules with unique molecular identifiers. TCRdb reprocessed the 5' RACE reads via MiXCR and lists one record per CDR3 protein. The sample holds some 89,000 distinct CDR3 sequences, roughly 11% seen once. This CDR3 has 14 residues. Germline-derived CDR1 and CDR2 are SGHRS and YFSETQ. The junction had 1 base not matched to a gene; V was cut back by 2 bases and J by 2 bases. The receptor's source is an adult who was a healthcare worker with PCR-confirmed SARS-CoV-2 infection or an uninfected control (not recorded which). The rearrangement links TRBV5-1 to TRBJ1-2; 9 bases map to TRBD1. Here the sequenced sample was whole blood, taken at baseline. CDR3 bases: TGCGCCAGCAGCTTCGGACAGGGGAACTATGGCTACACCTTC. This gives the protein CASSFGQGNYGYTF. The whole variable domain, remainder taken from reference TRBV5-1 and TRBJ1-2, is KAGVTQTPRYLIKTRGQQVTLSCSPISGHRSVSWYQQTPGQGLQFLFEYFSETQRNKGNFPGRFSGRQFSNSRSEMNVSTLELGDSALYLCASSFGQGNYGYTFGSGTRLTVV.